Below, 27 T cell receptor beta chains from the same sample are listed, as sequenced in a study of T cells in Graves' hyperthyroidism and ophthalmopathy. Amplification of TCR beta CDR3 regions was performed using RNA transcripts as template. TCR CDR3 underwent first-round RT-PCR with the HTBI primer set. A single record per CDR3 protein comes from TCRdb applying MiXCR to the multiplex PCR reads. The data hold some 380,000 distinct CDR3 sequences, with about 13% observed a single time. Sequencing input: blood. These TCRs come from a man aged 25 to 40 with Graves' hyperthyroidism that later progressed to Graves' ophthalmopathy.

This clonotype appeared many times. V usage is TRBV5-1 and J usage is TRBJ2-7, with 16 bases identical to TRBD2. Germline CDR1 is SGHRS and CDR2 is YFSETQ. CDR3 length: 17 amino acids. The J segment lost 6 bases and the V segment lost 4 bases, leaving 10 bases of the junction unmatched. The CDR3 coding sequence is TGCGCCAGCAGCACGGCGGGACTAGCGGGGGGGCGAGGCGAGCAGTACTTC. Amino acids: CASSTAGLAGGRGEQYF.

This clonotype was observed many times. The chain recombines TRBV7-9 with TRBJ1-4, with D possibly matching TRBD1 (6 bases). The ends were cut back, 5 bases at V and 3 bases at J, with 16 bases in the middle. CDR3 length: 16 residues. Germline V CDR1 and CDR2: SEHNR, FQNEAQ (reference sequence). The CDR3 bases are TGTGCCAGCAGCCACCTAAAACAGGGCTCTAATGAAAAACTGTTTTTT. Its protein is CASSHLKQGSNEKLFF.

CDR3: CASSSQGKNTGELFF. CDR3 DNA sequence: TGCGCCAGCAGCTCTCAGGGGAAGAACACCGGGGAGCTGTTTTTT. The chain couples TRBV4-1 to TRBJ2-2; tentative D call: TRBD1 (6 bases). Trimming removed 5 bases from V and 1 base from J, with 11 bases in between. This CDR3 has 15 amino acids. In germline, CDR1 is MGHRA, CDR2 YSYEKL.

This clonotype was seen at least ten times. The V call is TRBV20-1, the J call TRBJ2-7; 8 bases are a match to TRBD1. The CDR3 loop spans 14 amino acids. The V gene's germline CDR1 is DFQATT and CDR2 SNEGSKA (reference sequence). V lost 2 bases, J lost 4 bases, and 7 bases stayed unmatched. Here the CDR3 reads CSARPGTGSYEQYF. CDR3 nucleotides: TGCAGTGCTAGACCCGGGACAGGCTCTTACGAGCAGTACTTC.

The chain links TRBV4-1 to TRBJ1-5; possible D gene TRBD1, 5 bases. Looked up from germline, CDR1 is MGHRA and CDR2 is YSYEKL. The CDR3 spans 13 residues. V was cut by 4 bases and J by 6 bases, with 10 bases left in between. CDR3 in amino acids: CASSRQLGQPQHF. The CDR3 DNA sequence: TGCGCCAGCAGCCGACAGTTAGGTCAGCCCCAGCATTTT.

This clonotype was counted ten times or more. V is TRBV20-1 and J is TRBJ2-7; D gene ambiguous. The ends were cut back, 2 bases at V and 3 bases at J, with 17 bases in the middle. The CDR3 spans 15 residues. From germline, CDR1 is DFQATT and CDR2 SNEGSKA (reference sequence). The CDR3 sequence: CSARRQIQRFYEQYF. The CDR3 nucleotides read TGCAGTGCTAGACGCCAGATCCAACGGTTCTACGAGCAGTACTTC.

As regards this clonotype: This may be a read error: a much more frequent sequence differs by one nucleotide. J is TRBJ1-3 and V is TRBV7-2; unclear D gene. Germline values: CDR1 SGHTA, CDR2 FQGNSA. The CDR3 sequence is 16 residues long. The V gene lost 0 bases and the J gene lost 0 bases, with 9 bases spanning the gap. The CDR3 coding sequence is TGTGCCAGCAGCTTAGCCTCCGGGAGCTCTGGAAACACCATATATTTT. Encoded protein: CASSLASGSSGNTIYF.

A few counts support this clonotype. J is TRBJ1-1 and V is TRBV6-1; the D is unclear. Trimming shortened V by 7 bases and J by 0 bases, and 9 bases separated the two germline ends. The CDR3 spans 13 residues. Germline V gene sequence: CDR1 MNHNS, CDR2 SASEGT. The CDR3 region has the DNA TGTGCCAGCACAGAGTTATTGAACACTGAAGCTTTCTTT. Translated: CASTELLNTEAFF.

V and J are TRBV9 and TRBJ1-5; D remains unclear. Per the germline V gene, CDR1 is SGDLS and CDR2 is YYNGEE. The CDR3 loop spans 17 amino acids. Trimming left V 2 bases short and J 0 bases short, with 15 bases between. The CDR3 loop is CASSVEGGLYSNQPQHF. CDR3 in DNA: TGTGCCAGCAGCGTGGAAGGAGGACTTTATAGCAATCAGCCCCAGCATTTT.

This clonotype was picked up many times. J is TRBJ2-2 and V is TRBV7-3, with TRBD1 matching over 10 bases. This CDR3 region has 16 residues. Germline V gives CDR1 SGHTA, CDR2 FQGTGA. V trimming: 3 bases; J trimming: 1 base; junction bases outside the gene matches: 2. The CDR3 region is CASSFRTGGNTGELFF. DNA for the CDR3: TGTGCCAGCAGCTTCCGGACAGGGGGGAACACCGGGGAGCTGTTTTTT.

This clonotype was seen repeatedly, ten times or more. CDR3 coding DNA: TGTGCCAGCAGTCCACAGGGCACAGATACGCAGTATTTT. Amino acid sequence: CASSPQGTDTQYF. The J gene is TRBJ2-3, the V gene TRBV18; D may be TRBD1 (5 bases). The germline V gene has CDR1 KGHSH and CDR2 LQKENI. The length of the CDR3 is 13 residues. Between the trimmed V and J ends, which lost 8 bases and 1 base, there was a span of 10 bases.

The CDR3 reads CSATRVETSEGGFQETQYF. DNA of the CDR3: TGCAGTGCTACGAGAGTTGAGACTAGCGAGGGAGGGTTCCAAGAGACCCAGTACTTC. V and J are TRBV20-1 and TRBJ2-5; TRBD2 matches at 8 bases. The germline V gene has CDR1 DFQATT and CDR2 SNEGSKA (reference sequence). The CDR3 is 19 residues long. V shed 4 bases and J 1 base; nucleotides not matched to a gene: 20.

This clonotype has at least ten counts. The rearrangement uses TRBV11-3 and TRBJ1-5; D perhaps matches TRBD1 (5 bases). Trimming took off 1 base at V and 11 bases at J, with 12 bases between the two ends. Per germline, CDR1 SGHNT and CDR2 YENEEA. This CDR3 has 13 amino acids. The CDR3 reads CASSLAGDGAQHF. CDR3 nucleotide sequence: TGTGCCAGCAGCTTAGCGGGGGACGGGGCCCAGCATTTT.

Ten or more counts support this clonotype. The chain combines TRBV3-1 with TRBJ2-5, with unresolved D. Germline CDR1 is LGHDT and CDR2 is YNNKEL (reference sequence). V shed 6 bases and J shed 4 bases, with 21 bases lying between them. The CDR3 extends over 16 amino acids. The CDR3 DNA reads TGTGCCAGCAGTCCAAGGAAAGCAGGAAGGGTAGAGACCCAGTACTTC. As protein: CASSPRKAGRVETQYF.

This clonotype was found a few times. CDR3 sequence: CASVQGGLGGYTF. For the CDR3, the DNA is TGTGCCAGCGTCCAAGGGGGTCTAGGTGGCTACACCTTC. The chain joins TRBV6-2 or TRBV6-3 to TRBJ1-2; TRBD1 is a possible D gene (6 bases). Germline V gene sequence: CDR1 MNHEY, CDR2 SVGEGT. This CDR3 is 13 amino acids long. V was clipped by 8 bases and J by 7 bases, with 17 bases between them.

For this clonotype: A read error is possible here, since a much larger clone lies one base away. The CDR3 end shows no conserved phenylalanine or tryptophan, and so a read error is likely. CDR3 residues: CAWTPGTASTDTQYS. The CDR3 DNA reads as TGTGCCTGGACCCCCGGGACTGCTAGCACAGATACGCAGTATTCT. This rearrangement joins TRBV30 to TRBJ2-3, with D tentatively TRBD2 (6 bases). Germline CDR1 GTSNPN, CDR2 SVGIG (reference sequence). The CDR3 sequence is 15 residues long. V was shortened by 4 bases and J by 0 bases, with 14 bases between the two germline ends.

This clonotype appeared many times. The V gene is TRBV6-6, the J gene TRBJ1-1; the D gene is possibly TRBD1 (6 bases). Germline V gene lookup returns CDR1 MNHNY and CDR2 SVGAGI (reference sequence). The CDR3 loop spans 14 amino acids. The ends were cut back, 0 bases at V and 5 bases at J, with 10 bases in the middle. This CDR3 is CASSYSWGQTEAFF. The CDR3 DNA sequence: TGTGCCAGCAGTTACTCCTGGGGGCAGACTGAAGCTTTCTTT.

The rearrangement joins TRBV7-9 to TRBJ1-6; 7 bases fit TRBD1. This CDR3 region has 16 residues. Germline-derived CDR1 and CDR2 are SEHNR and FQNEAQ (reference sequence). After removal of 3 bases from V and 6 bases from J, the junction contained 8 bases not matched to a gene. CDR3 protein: CASSFTGDPFNSPLHF. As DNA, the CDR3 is TGTGCCAGCAGCTTTACAGGGGATCCATTTAATTCACCCCTCCACTTT.

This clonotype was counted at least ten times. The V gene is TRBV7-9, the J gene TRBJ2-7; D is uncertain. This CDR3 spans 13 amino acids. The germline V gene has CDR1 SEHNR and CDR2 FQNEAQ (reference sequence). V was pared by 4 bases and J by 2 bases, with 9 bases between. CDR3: CASSWADTYEQYF. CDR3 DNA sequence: TGTGCCAGCAGCTGGGCAGATACCTACGAGCAGTACTTC.

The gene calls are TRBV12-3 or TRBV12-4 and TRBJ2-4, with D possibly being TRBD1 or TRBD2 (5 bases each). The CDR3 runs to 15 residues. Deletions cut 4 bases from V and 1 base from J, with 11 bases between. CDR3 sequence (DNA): TGTGCCAGCAGTTCCTGGGACGCGGCCAAAAACATTCAGTACTTC. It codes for CASSSWDAAKNIQYF.

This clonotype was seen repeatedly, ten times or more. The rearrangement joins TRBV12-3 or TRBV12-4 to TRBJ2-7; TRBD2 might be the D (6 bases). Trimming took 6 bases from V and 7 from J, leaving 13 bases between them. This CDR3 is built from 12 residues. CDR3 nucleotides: TGTGCCAGCAGCCCCCTGGGGGGTGAGCAGTACTTC. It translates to CASSPLGGEQYF.

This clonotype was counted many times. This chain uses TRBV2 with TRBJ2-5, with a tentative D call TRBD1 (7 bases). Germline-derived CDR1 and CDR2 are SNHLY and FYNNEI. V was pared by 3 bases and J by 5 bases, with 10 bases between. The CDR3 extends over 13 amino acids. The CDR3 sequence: CASSDRGRETQYF. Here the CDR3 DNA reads TGTGCCAGCAGTGACAGGGGGAGGGAGACCCAGTACTTC.

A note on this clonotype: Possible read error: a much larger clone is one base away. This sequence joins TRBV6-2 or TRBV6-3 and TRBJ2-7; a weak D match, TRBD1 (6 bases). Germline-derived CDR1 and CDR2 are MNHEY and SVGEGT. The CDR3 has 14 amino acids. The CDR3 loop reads CVSSYRDNTYEQYF. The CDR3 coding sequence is TGTGTCAGCAGTTACCGGGACAACACCTACGAGCAGTACTTC.

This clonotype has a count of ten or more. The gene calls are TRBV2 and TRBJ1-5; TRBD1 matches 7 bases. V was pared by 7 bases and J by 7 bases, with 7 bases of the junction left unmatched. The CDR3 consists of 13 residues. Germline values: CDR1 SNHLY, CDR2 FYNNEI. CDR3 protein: CASKRRGQQPQHF. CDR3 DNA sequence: TGTGCCAGCAAGCGGAGGGGGCAGCAGCCCCAGCATTTT.

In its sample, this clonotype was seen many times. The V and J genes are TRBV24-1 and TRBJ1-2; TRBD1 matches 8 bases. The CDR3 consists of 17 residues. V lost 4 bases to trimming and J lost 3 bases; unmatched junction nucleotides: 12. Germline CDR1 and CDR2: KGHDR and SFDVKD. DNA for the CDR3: TGTGCCACCAGTGACAAACAGGGGGGAATCCTTGACTATGGCTACACCTTC. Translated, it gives CATSDKQGGILDYGYTF.

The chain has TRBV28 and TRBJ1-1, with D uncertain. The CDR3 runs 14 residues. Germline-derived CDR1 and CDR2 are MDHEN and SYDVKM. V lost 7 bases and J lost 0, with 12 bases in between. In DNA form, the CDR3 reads TGTGCCAGCACCTCGGGAGCATTGAACACTGAAGCTTTCTTT. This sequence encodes CASTSGALNTEAFF. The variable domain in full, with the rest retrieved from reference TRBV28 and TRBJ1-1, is DVKVTQSSRYLVKRTGEKVFLECVQDMDHENMFWYRQDPGLGLRLIYFSYDVKMKEKGDIPEGYSVSREKKERFSLILESASTNQTSMYLCASTSGALNTEAFFGQGTRLTVV.

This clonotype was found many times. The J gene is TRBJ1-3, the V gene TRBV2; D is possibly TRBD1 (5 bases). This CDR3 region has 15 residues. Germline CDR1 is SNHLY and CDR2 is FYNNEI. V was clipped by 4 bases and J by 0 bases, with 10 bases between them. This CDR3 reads CASSGQGLSGNTIYF. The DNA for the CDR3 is TGTGCCAGCAGTGGGCAGGGTCTCTCTGGAAACACCATATATTTT.